The 8 T cell receptor beta chains in this list originate from one sample, sequenced in a study of beta chain features in type 1 diabetes. The entirety of the isolated RNA underwent reverse transcription, so expressed TCRB transcripts were sequenced. Some clones are missing from TCRdb's copy, which holds only in-frame ones; the method was immunoSEQ multiplex PCR. The sample records around 250,000 clones, over 11% being singletons. For these receptors, no antigen is known. Study conclusions and caveats: A moderate, significant TCRB CDR3 shortening appeared in type 1 diabetes across four CD4+ subsets.

Sequenced input: naive CD4+ T cells from blood. Every receptor here comes from a man aged 30-40 years with type 1 diabetes.

The chain has TRBV7-2 and TRBJ2-3; D is uncertain. The V and J ends lost 5 bases and 0 bases respectively, with 9 bases between them. CDR3 length equals 14 residues. Looked up from germline, CDR1 is SGHTA and CDR2 is FQGNSA. This chain's CDR3 is CASSPLPSTDTQYF. CDR3 DNA sequence: TGTGCCAGCAGCCCACTCCCTAGCACAGATACGCAGTATTTT.

This rearrangement joins TRBV5-6 to TRBJ1-5; D is unresolved. The V end lost 1 base, the J end lost 5 bases, and 10 bases lay between the germline ends. Germline V gene lookup returns CDR1 SGHDT and CDR2 YYEEEE. The CDR3 covers 14 residues. DNA of the CDR3: TGTGCCAGCAGCTTGTTGGCCAGCGATCAGCCCCAGCATTTT. Its protein is CASSLLASDQPQHF.

The chain has TRBV11-3 and TRBJ2-7, with TRBD1 as a possible D gene (6 bases). Trimming pared 0 bases from V and 1 base from J, leaving 13 bases between. Germline CDR1 is SGHNT and CDR2 is YENEEA. This CDR3 spans 16 amino acids. The CDR3 loop reads CASSLEAQGFSYEQYF. The CDR3 coding sequence is TGTGCCAGCAGCTTAGAAGCGCAGGGGTTTTCCTACGAGCAGTACTTC.

This chain connects TRBV19 to TRBJ1-5; TRBD1 is a possible D gene (6 bases). This CDR3 region has 14 residues. Trimming stripped 4 bases from V and 7 bases from J, with 14 bases between. Germline V gene lookup returns CDR1 LNHDA and CDR2 SQIVND (reference sequence). For the CDR3, the DNA is TGTGCCAGTAGTAAACAGGGCCTGGGACAGCCCCAGCATTTT. It codes for CASSKQGLGQPQHF.

The rearrangement links TRBV19 to TRBJ2-7; 10 nucleotides line up with TRBD1. The CDR3 is made up of 17 amino acids. V was clipped by 4 bases and J by 5 bases; unmatched bases: 14. The germline CDR1 and CDR2 sequences are LNHDA and SQIVND (reference sequence). The CDR3 spells CASSTMKGTGVDNEQYF. CDR3 DNA: TGTGCCAGTAGTACAATGAAAGGGACAGGGGTTGATAACGAGCAGTACTTC.

Only a few counts were recorded for this clone. The chain joins TRBV9 to TRBJ1-2, with D uncertain. Trimming pared 0 bases from V and 3 bases from J, leaving 12 bases between. This CDR3 is 15 amino acids long. The germline V gene has CDR1 SGDLS and CDR2 YYNGEE. Here the CDR3 DNA reads TGTGCCAGCAGCGTAGGATCTACAGTCGACTATGGCTACACCTTC. Protein sequence: CASSVGSTVDYGYTF.

The chain links TRBV19 to TRBJ2-2; possibly TRBD1 for D (6 bases). Per germline, CDR1 LNHDA and CDR2 SQIVND (reference sequence). The CDR3 is 13 residues long. V shed 6 bases and J shed 3 bases, with 8 bases lying between them. The CDR3 here is CASRRTDTGELFF. In DNA, the CDR3 is TGTGCCAGTAGAAGGACAGACACCGGGGAGCTGTTTTTT.

Comments on this clone: Within the sample, other DNA sequences also encode this same CDR3. The chain is built from TRBV5-1 and TRBJ1-1; 7 positions agree with TRBD1. V lost 4 bases to trimming and J lost 1 base; unmatched junction nucleotides: 4. The germline V gene encodes CDR1 SGHRS and CDR2 YFSETQ. The CDR3 consists of 14 residues. CDR3 sequence (DNA): TGCGCCAGCAGCCCTTGGACAGGGAACACTGAAGCTTTCTTT. This encodes CASSPWTGNTEAFF.